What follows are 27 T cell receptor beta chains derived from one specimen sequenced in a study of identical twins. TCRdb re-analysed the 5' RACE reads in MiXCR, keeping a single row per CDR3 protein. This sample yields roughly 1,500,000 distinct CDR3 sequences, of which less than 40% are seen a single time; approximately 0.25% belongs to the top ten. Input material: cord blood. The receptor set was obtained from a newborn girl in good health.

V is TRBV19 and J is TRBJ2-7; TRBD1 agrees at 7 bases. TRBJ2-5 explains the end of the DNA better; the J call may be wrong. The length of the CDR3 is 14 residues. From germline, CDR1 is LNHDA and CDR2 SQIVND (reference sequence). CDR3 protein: CASSRNTGVETQYF. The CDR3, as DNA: TGTGCCAGTAGTAGGAATACAGGGGTGGAGACCCAGTACTTC.

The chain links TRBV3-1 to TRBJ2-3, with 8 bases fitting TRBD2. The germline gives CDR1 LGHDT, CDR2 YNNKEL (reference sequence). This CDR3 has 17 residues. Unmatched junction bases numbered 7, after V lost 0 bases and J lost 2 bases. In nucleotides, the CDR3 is TGTGCCAGCAGCCAAGATCTAAGCGGGAGACTCACAGATACGCAGTATTTT. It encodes CASSQDLSGRLTDTQYF.

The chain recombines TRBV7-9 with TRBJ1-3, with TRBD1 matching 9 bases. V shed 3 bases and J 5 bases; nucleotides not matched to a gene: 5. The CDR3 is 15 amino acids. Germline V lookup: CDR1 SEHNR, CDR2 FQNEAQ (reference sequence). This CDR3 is CASSFTDRGRNTIYF. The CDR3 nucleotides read TGTGCCAGCAGCTTCACGGACAGGGGTAGAAACACCATATATTTT.

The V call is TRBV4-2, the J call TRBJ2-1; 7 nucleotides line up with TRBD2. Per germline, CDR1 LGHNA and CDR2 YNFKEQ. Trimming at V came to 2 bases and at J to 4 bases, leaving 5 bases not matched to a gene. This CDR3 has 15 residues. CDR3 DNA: TGTGCCAGCAGCCAACTGACTAGCCATTACAATGAGCAGTTCTTC. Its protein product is CASSQLTSHYNEQFF.

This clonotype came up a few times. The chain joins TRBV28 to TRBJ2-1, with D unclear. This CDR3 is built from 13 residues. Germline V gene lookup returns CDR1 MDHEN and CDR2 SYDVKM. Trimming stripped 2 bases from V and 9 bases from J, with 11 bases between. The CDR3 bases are TGTGCCAGCAGTTTAAAAAGAGTCGGTGAGCAGTTCTTC. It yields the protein CASSLKRVGEQFF. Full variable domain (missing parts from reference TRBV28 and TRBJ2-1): DVKVTQSSRYLVKRTGEKVFLECVQDMDHENMFWYRQDPGLGLRLIYFSYDVKMKEKGDIPEGYSVSREKKERFSLILESASTNQTSMYLCASSLKRVGEQFFGPGTRLTVL.

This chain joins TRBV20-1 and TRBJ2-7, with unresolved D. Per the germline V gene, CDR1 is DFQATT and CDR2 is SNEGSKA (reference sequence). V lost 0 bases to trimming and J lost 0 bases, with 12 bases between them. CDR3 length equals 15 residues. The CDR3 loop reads CSARDNRSPSYEQYF. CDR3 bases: TGCAGTGCTAGAGATAACAGATCACCCTCCTACGAGCAGTACTTC.

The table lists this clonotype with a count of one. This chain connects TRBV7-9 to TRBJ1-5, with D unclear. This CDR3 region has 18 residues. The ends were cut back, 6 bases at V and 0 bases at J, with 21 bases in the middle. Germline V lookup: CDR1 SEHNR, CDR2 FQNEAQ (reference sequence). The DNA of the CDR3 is TGTGCCAGCAGATTTCAAAACCGCGGGGAGGGTAGCAATCAGCCCCAGCATTTT. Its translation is CASRFQNRGEGSNQPQHF.

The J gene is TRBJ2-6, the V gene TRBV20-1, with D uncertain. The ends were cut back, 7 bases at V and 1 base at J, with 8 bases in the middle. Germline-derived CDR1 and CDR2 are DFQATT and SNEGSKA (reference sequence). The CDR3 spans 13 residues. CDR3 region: CSGRVSGANVLTF. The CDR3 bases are TGCAGTGGAAGGGTGTCTGGGGCCAACGTCCTGACTTTC.

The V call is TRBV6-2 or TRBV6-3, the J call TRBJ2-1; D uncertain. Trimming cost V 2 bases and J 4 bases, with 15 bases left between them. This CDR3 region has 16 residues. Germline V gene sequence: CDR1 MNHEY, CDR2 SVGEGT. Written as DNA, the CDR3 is TGTGCCAGCAGTTACAGGGCAGGCAAATCTTACAATGAGCAGTTCTTC. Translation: CASSYRAGKSYNEQFF.

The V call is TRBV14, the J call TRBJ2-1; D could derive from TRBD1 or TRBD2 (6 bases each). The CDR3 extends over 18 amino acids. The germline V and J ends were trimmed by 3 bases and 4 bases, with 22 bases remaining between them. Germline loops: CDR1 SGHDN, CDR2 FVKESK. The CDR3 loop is CASSHSQGPGLQYNEQFF. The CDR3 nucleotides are TGTGCCAGCAGCCACTCACAGGGACCGGGACTCCAATACAATGAGCAGTTCTTC.

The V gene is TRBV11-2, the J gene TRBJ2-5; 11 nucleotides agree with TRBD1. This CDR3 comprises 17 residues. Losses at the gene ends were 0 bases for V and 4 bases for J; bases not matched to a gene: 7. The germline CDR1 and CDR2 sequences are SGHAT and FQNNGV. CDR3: CASSLDLSGTGGETQYF. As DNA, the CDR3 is TGTGCCAGCAGCTTAGATCTATCTGGGACAGGGGGAGAGACCCAGTACTTC. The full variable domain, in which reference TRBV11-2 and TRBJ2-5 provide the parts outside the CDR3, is EAGVAQSPRYKIIEKRQSVAFWCNPISGHATLYWYQQILGQGPKLLIQFQNNGVVDDSQLPKDRFSAERLKGVDSTLKIQPAKLEDSAVYLCASSLDLSGTGGETQYFGPGTRLLVL.

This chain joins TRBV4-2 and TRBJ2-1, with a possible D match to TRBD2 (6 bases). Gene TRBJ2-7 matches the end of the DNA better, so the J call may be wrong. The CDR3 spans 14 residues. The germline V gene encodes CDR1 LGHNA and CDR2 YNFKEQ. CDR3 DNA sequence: TGTGCCAGCAGCCAAGTAGCGGCCTACAATGAGCAGTACTTC. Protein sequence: CASSQVAAYNEQYF.

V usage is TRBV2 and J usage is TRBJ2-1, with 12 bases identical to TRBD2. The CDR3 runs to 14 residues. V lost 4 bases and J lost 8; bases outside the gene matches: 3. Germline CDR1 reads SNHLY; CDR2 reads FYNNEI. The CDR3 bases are TGTGCCAGCAGTGGACTAGCGGGAGCGGATGAGCAGTTCTTC. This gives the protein CASSGLAGADEQFF.

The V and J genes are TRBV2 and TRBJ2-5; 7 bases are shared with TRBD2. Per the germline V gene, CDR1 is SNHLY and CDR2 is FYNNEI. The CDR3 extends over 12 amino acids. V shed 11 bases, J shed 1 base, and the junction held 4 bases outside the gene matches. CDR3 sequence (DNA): TGTGCCGGGGAGGGATTCCAAGAGACCCAGTACTTC. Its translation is CAGEGFQETQYF.

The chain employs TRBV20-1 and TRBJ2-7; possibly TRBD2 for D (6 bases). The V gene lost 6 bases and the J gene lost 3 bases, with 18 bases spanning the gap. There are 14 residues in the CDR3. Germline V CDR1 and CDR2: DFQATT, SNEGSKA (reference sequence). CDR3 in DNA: TGCAGTGCAACCCGGCCGGGGGTCGGCTACGAGCAGTACTTC. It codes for CSATRPGVGYEQYF.

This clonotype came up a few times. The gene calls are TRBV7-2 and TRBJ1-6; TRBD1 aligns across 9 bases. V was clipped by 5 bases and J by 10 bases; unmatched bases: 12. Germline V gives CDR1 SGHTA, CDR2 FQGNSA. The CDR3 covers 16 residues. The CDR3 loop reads CASSATPGQGGSPLHF. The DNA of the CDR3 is TGTGCCAGCAGCGCGACTCCGGGACAGGGAGGATCACCCCTCCACTTT.

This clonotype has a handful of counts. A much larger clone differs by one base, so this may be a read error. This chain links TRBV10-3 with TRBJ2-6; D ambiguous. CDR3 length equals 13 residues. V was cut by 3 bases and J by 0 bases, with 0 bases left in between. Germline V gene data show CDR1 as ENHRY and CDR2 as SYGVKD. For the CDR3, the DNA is TGTGCCATCAGTGACTCTGGGGCCAACGTCCTGACTTTC. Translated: CAISDSGANVLTF.

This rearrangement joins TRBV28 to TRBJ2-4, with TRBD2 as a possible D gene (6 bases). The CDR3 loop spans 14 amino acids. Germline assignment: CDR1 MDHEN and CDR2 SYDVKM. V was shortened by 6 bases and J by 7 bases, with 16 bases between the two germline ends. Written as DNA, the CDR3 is TGTGCCAGCAGATCTTCGCGGGGCGCGAACATTCAGTACTTC. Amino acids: CASRSSRGANIQYF.

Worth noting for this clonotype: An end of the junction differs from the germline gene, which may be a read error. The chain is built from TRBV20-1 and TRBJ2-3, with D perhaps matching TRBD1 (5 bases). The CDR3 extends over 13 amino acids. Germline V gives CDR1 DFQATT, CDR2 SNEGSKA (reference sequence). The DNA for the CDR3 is TGCAGTGCTAGAGAACTAAAGACAGATACGCACTATTTT. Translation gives CSARELKTDTHYF.

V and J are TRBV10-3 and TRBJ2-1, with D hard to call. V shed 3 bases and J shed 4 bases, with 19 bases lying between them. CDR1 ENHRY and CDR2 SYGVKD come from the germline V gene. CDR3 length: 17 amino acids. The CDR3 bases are TGTGCCATCAGTGAAAGGCCAGAACCGTTAATTTACAATGAGCAGTTCTTC. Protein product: CAISERPEPLIYNEQFF.

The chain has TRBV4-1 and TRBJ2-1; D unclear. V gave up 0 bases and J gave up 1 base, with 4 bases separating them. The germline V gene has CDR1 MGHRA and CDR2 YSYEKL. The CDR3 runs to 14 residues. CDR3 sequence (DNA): TGCGCCAGCAGCCAAGAACAGTCCTACAATGAGCAGTTCTTC. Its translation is CASSQEQSYNEQFF.

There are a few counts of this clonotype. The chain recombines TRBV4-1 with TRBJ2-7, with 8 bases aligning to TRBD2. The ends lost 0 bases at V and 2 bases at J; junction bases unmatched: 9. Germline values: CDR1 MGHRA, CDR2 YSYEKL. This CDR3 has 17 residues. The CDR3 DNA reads TGCGCCAGCAGCCAAGAGTATACGGGGGGGTTAACCTACGAGCAGTACTTC. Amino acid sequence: CASSQEYTGGLTYEQYF.

The CDR3 loop reads CASSQAAGHSYNEQFF. DNA of the CDR3: TGTGCCAGCAGCCAAGCCGCGGGTCACTCCTACAATGAGCAGTTCTTC. The chain links TRBV3-1 to TRBJ2-1, with D possibly matching TRBD2 (5 bases). This CDR3 comprises 16 residues. V lost 1 base, J lost 0 bases, and 10 bases lay in between. Germline V gene lookup returns CDR1 LGHDT and CDR2 YNNKEL (reference sequence).

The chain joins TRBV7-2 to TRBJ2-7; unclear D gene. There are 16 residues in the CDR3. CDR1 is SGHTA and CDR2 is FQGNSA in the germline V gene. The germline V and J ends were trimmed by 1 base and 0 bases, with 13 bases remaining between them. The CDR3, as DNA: TGTGCCAGCAGCTTAGTGGGCGGCCCTACCTCCTACGAGCAGTACTTC. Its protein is CASSLVGGPTSYEQYF.

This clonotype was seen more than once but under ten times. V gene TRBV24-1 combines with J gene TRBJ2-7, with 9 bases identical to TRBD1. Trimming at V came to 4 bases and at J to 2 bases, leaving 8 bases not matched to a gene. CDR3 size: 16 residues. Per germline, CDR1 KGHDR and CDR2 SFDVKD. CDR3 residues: CATSESGQGTPYEQYF. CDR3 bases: TGTGCCACCAGTGAATCGGGACAGGGAACGCCCTACGAGCAGTACTTC.

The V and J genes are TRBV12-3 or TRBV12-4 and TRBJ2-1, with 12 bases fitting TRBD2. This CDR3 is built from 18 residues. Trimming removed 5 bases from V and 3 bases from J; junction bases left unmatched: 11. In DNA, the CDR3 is TGTGCCAGCAGTGGGGACGGACTAGCGGGGAATAACTACAATGAGCAGTTCTTC. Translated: CASSGDGLAGNNYNEQFF.

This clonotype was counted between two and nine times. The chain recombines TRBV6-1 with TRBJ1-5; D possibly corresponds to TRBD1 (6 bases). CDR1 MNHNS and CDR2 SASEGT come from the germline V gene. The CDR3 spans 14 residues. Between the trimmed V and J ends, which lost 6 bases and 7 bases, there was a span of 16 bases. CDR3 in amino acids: CASSERGKEQPQHF. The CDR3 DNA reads TGTGCCAGCAGCGAAAGGGGGAAGGAGCAGCCCCAGCATTTT.